The clone carrying this T cell receptor beta chain was counted many times. These data come from a study of neurological immune-mediated disorders. MiXCR, run by TCRdb on the 5' RACE reads, gives a single entry per CDR3 protein. The sample contains 25,000 to 35,000 distinct CDR3 sequences, around 6% of which appear only once. This receptor was taken from a woman between 45 and 65 years old in good health. The sample comprised CD4+ T cells from blood.

Here the CDR3 DNA reads TGCGCCAGCAGCTCCGGACAGGGGGGCACTGAAGCTTTCTTT. It encodes CASSSGQGGTEAFF. The chain joins TRBV5-1 to TRBJ1-1; TRBD1 matches at 10 bases. CDR1 SGHRS and CDR2 YFSETQ come from the germline V gene. V dropped 3 bases and J dropped 4; count of bases not matched to a gene: 3. CDR3 length: 14 residues.